The 24 T cell receptor beta chains listed next were all sequenced from one sample in a study of blood T cell repertoires in COVID-19. Repertoires were generated with immunoSEQ multiplex PCR, while TCRdb's copy carries only in-frame clones and drops some. This sample has about 29,000 clones, with 80% to 90% found just once. The material sequenced was peripheral blood. Source of these receptors: a human donor in a cohort sampled during active COVID-19.

The chain links TRBV4-2 to TRBJ2-7, with 9 bases lining up with TRBD1. Germline CDR1 is LGHNA and CDR2 is YNFKEQ. This CDR3 has 15 residues. V dropped 3 bases and J dropped 1; count of bases not matched to a gene: 4. In DNA, the CDR3 is TGTGCCAGCAGCCACCCCGGGACAGGGTCCTACGAGCAGTACTTC. Amino acids: CASSHPGTGSYEQYF.

The CDR3 DNA reads TGCGCCAGCAGCTTGGGCAGCGCAGCCTGGGATTCACCCCTCCACTTT. It yields the protein CASSLGSAAWDSPLHF. V usage is TRBV5-1 and J usage is TRBJ1-6; D remains ambiguous. The CDR3 extends over 16 amino acids. Deletions cut 0 bases from V and 8 bases from J, with 15 bases between. Germline V CDR1 and CDR2: SGHRS, YFSETQ.

This rearrangement joins TRBV5-1 to TRBJ2-1, with 7 bases fitting TRBD2. This CDR3 comprises 13 residues. V trimming: 2 bases; J trimming: 10 bases; junction bases outside the gene matches: 6. CDR1 and CDR2 (germline): SGHRS, YFSETQ. CDR3 residues: CASSFRDGGEQFF. The DNA for the CDR3 is TGCGCCAGCAGCTTCCGGGACGGGGGGGAGCAGTTCTTC.

This clone appeared once. The V call is TRBV3-1 (or the pseudogene TRBV3-2), the J call TRBJ2-6; 7 bases are shared with TRBD1. This CDR3 is 17 amino acids long. With 1 base clipped from V and 0 bases from J, the junction kept 3 bases outside the gene matches. Per germline, CDR1 LGHDT and CDR2 YNNKEL (reference sequence). The CDR3 loop reads CASSQGQGISGANVLTF. For the CDR3, the DNA is TGTGCCAGCAGCCAAGGACAGGGTATCTCTGGGGCCAACGTCCTGACTTTC.

The rearrangement links TRBV6-5 to TRBJ2-2, with D possibly matching TRBD2 (6 bases). The CDR3 length is 14 residues. Germline V lookup: CDR1 MNHEY, CDR2 SVGAGI. Trimming stripped 6 bases from V and 4 bases from J, with 12 bases between. The DNA of the CDR3 is TGTGCCAGCAGCGCAGCCGGGAGCACCGGGGAGCTGTTTTTT. This encodes CASSAAGSTGELFF.

The rearrangement uses TRBV13 and TRBJ1-1, with D perhaps matching TRBD1 (6 bases). V was cut by 8 bases and J by 0 bases, with 10 bases left in between. The CDR3 is 13 residues long. CDR1 and CDR2 from the germline V gene are PRHDT and FYEKMQ (reference sequence). The CDR3 DNA sequence: TGTGCCAGCCGGGGACAAATGAACACTGAAGCTTTCTTT. Protein: CASRGQMNTEAFF.

The CDR3 DNA reads TGTGCCAGCAGCTTAGGGGGACTCCAAGAGACCCAGTACTTC. Translated: CASSLGGLQETQYF. V gene TRBV7-9 combines with J gene TRBJ2-5; the D gene is possibly TRBD2 (6 bases). The CDR3 has 14 residues. The V and J ends lost 1 base and 1 base respectively, with 7 bases between them. The germline V gene encodes CDR1 SEHNR and CDR2 FQNEAQ (reference sequence).

J is TRBJ2-3 and V is TRBV11-1, with D tentatively TRBD2 (6 bases). The germline V gene has CDR1 SGHAT and CDR2 FQDESV (reference sequence). V lost 5 bases, J lost 5 bases, and 11 bases lay in between. The CDR3 is 13 amino acids. CDR3 in amino acids: CASSPRGGDTQYF. The CDR3 DNA is TGTGCCAGCAGCCCAAGGGGAGGAGATACGCAGTATTTT. The full variable domain, with the rest looked up from reference TRBV11-1 and TRBJ2-3, is EAEVAQSPRYKITEKSQAVAFWCDPISGHATLYWYRQILGQGPELLVQFQDESVVDDSQLPKDRFSAERLKGVDSTLKIQPAELGDSAMYLCASSPRGGDTQYFGPGTRLTVL.

The rearrangement joins TRBV19 to TRBJ2-4; a weak D match, TRBD1 (6 bases). Germline V CDR1 and CDR2: LNHDA, SQIVND (reference sequence). Trimming stripped 3 bases from V and 6 bases from J, with 9 bases between. The CDR3 consists of 13 residues. The CDR3 loop is CASSISTGNIQYF. As DNA, the CDR3 is TGTGCCAGTAGTATTTCGACAGGAAACATTCAGTACTTC.

V usage is TRBV30 and J usage is TRBJ1-5, with unresolved D. Trimming stripped 1 base from V and 5 bases from J, with 15 bases between. The CDR3 sequence is 15 residues long. The germline V gene has CDR1 GTSNPN and CDR2 SVGIG (reference sequence). The DNA for the CDR3 is TGTGCCTGGAGTGAGGGAGCCGGGGAATATCAGCCCCAGCATTTT. It translates to CAWSEGAGEYQPQHF. Together with reference TRBV30 and TRBJ1-5, the CDR3 gives the full variable domain: SQTIHQWPATLVQPVGSPLSLECTVEGTSNPNLYWYRQAAGRGLQLLFYSVGIGQISSEVPQNLSASRPQDRQFILSSKKLLLSDSGFYLCAWSEGAGEYQPQHFGDGTRLSIL.

The genes are TRBV5-5 and TRBJ1-4, with 7 bases that match TRBD1. Germline V gene sequence: CDR1 SGHKS, CDR2 YYEKEE (reference sequence). The length of the CDR3 is 14 residues. The ends lost 4 bases at V and 7 bases at J; junction bases unmatched: 7. CDR3 sequence: CASSPTGIGEKLFF. The CDR3 nucleotides are TGTGCCAGCAGCCCGACAGGGATCGGTGAAAAACTGTTTTTT.

This CDR3 is CASSFSQSNYGYTF. Here the CDR3 DNA reads TGTGCCAGCAGTTTTTCGCAGTCTAACTATGGCTACACCTTC. The chain recombines TRBV28 with TRBJ1-2; the D is unclear. With 3 bases removed from V and 0 bases from J, the gap between germline ends came to 8 bases. This CDR3 region has 14 residues. Germline CDR1 and CDR2: MDHEN and SYDVKM.

This chain joins TRBV10-3 and TRBJ1-2; 7 nucleotides align to TRBD1. The junction had 5 bases not matched to a gene; V was cut back by 7 bases and J by 3 bases. The germline CDR1 and CDR2 sequences are ENHRY and SYGVKD. The CDR3 is made up of 13 amino acids. The CDR3 here is CAITPGTDYGYTF. The CDR3, as DNA: TGTGCCATCACCCCCGGGACAGACTATGGCTACACCTTC.

The J gene is TRBJ1-6, the V gene TRBV19, with TRBD1 matching 8 bases. Germline values: CDR1 LNHDA, CDR2 SQIVND (reference sequence). J gave up 7 bases and V 3 bases, and 5 bases lay outside the gene matches. This CDR3 is built from 15 residues. CDR3 sequence: CASSMDRARNSPLHF. DNA for the CDR3: TGTGCCAGTAGTATGGACAGGGCTCGGAATTCACCCCTCCACTTT.

The chain combines TRBV24-1 with TRBJ2-3; TRBD2 matches 8 bases. The ends lost 9 bases at V and 3 bases at J; junction bases unmatched: 7. The CDR3 length is 14 residues. CDR1 is KGHDR and CDR2 is SFDVKD in the germline V gene. The CDR3 region is CATAPSGGTDTQYF. In nucleotides, the CDR3 is TGTGCCACCGCCCCAAGCGGGGGTACAGATACGCAGTATTTT.

The gene calls are TRBV10-3 and TRBJ1-4; 7 nucleotides align to TRBD1. CDR3 size: 14 residues. Per germline, CDR1 ENHRY and CDR2 SYGVKD. J lost 8 bases, V lost 5 bases, and 8 bases had no gene match. CDR3 protein: CAISNNPGQEKLFF. CDR3 in DNA: TGTGCCATCAGTAACAACCCGGGACAGGAAAAACTGTTTTTT.

The gene calls are TRBV18 and TRBJ1-6; D call uncertain. CDR3 length: 15 residues. Germline CDR1 reads KGHSH; CDR2 reads LQKENI. V was clipped by 3 bases and J by 5 bases, with 11 bases between them. The chain's CDR3 is CASSPGYTNNSPLHF. The CDR3 DNA is TGTGCCAGCTCACCCGGGTACACCAATAATTCACCCCTCCACTTT.

This rearrangement joins TRBV20-1 to TRBJ2-3; TRBD2 might be the D (6 bases). V lost 6 bases to trimming and J lost 11 bases, with 15 bases between them. This CDR3 comprises 11 residues. Germline V gene lookup returns CDR1 DFQATT and CDR2 SNEGSKA (reference sequence). The CDR3 DNA reads TGCAGTGCCAGGGACTTGTCAGTGCAGTATTTT. Encoded protein: CSARDLSVQYF.

This chain links TRBV2 with TRBJ1-2; 7 bases are shared with TRBD1. V dropped 6 bases and J dropped 5; count of bases not matched to a gene: 6. Per germline, CDR1 SNHLY and CDR2 FYNNEI. The CDR3 loop spans 13 amino acids. CDR3 in DNA: TGTGCCAGCAGAGCAGGGGGTCAATATGGCTACACCTTC. It codes for CASRAGGQYGYTF.

The chain carries TRBV5-6 and TRBJ2-1; unclear D gene. The CDR3 is 16 residues long. Trimming shortened V by 6 bases and J by 0 bases, and 16 bases separated the two germline ends. The germline gives CDR1 SGHDT, CDR2 YYEEEE. The CDR3 loop is CASTSVRYRSYNEQFF. CDR3 in DNA: TGTGCCAGCACCTCGGTAAGATACCGCTCCTACAATGAGCAGTTCTTC.

V and J are TRBV5-4 and TRBJ2-2; tentatively, D is TRBD1 (5 bases). The CDR3 extends over 15 amino acids. V lost 0 bases and J 4 bases, leaving 10 bases between the germline ends. Germline CDR1 SGHNT, CDR2 YYREEE (reference sequence). CDR3 DNA: TGTGCCAGCAGCTTGGTAGGCAGGGCCACCGGGGAGCTGTTTTTT. It yields the protein CASSLVGRATGELFF.

This chain connects TRBV4-3 to TRBJ1-4; D possibly corresponds to TRBD1 (5 bases). Germline V gene lookup returns CDR1 LGHNA and CDR2 YSLEER. V was pared by 0 bases and J by 8 bases, with 13 bases between. The CDR3 has 15 amino acids. CDR3 loop: CASSQEEGRLEKLFF. Written as DNA, the CDR3 is TGCGCCAGCAGCCAAGAGGAGGGGAGGTTGGAAAAACTGTTTTTT.

The V and J genes are TRBV12-3 or TRBV12-4 and TRBJ1-2; D not resolved. V dropped 3 bases and J dropped 8 bases, with 13 bases sitting between them. The CDR3 spans 13 residues. CDR3 DNA sequence: TGTGCCAGCAGTTTTTCGTCGGGGAAGGGCTACACCTTC. It yields the protein CASSFSSGKGYTF.

CDR3 DNA: TGTGCCAGCAGCTCCTCGGACAGGGTCGGTGGGCTGTTTTTT. Translation: CASSSSDRVGGLFF. The chain has TRBV7-3 and TRBJ2-2; TRBD1 agrees at 8 bases. The CDR3 length is 14 residues. Germline values: CDR1 SGHTA, CDR2 FQGTGA. Trimming cost V 4 bases and J 13 bases; bases outside gene matches: 11.